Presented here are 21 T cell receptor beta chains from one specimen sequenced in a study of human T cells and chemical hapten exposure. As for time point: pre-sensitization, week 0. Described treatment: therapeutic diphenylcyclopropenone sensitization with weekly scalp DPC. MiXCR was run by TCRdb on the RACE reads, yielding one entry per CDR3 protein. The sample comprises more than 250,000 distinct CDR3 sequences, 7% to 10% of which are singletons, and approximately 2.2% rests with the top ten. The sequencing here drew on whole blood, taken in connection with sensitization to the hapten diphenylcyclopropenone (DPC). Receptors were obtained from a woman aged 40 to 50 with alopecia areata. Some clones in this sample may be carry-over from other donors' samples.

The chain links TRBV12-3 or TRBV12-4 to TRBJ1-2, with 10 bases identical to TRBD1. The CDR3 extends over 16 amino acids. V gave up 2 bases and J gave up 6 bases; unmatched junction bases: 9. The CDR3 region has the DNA TGTGCCAGCAGTTTACCAATAGGGGACAGGGGAAATGGCTACACCTTC. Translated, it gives CASSLPIGDRGNGYTF.

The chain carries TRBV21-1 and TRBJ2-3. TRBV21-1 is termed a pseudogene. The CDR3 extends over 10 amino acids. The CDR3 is CASSKGTWYF. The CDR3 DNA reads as TGTGCCAGCAGCAAAGGGACCTGGTATTTT.

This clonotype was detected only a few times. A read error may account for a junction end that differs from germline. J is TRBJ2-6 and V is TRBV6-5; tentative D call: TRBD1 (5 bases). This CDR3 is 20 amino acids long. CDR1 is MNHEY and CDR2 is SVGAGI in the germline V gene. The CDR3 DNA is TGTGCCAGCAGGCCAGCTCGTGGAGCAGGAATGCTGGCTGGGGCCAACGTCCTGATTTTC. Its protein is CASRPARGAGMLAGANVLIF.

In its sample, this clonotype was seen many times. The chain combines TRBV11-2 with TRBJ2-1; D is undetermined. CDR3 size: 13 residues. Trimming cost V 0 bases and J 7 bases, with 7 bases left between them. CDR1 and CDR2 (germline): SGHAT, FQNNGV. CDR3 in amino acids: CASSLERTNEQFF. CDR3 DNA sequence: TGTGCCAGCAGCTTAGAGCGTACTAATGAGCAGTTCTTC.

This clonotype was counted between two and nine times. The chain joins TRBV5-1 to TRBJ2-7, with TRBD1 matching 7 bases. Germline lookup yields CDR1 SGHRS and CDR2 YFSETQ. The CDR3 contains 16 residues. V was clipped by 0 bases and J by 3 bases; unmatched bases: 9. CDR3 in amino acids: CASSLDAQSGGYEQYF. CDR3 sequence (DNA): TGCGCCAGCAGCTTGGATGCCCAGTCAGGGGGCTACGAGCAGTACTTC.

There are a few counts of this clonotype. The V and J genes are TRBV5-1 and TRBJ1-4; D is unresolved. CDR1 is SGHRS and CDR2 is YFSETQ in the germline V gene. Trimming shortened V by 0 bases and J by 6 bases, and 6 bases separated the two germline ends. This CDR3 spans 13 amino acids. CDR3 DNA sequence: TGCGCCAGCAGCTTGGATCCAGATGAAAAACTGTTTTTT. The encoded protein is CASSLDPDEKLFF.

The CDR3 DNA is TGTGCCAGCAGCGTCTTGCCACTCGGGACAGGGGCCATGAACACTGAAGCTTTCTTT. This gives the protein CASSVLPLGTGAMNTEAFF. The V gene is TRBV9, the J gene TRBJ1-1, with TRBD1 matching over 10 bases. The germline V gene has CDR1 SGDLS and CDR2 YYNGEE. CDR3 length equals 19 residues. V lost 2 bases to trimming and J lost 0 bases; unmatched junction nucleotides: 13.

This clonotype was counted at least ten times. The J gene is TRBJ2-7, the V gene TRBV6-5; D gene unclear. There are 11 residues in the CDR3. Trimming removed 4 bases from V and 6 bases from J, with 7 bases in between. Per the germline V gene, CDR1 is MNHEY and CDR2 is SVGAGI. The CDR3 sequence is CASSFGSEQYF. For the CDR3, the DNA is TGTGCCAGCAGTTTTGGATCCGAGCAGTACTTC.

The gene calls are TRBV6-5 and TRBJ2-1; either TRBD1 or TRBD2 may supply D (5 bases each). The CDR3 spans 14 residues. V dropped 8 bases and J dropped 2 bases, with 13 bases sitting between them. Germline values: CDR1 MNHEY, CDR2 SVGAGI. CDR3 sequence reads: CASHPGATYNEQFF. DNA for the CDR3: TGTGCCAGCCATCCCGGGGCAACCTACAATGAGCAGTTCTTC.

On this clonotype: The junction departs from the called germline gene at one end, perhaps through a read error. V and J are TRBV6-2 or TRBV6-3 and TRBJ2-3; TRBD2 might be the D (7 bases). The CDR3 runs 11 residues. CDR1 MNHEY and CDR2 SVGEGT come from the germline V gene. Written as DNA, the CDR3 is TGTGCCAGCAGCCAAGGGGGGGTGACAGATTTT. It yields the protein CASSQGGVTDF.

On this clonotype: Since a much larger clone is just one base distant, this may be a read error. The CDR3 bases are TGTGCCAGCAGCCCCTTCTCAGGAGGGGGGACATCAGATACGCAGTATTTT. Encoded protein: CASSPFSGGGTSDTQYF. The V and J genes are TRBV14 and TRBJ2-3; the D call may be TRBD1 or TRBD2 (6 bases each). CDR3 length: 17 amino acids. The germline gives CDR1 SGHDN, CDR2 FVKESK. Trimming took off 4 bases at V and 4 bases at J, with 21 bases between the two ends.

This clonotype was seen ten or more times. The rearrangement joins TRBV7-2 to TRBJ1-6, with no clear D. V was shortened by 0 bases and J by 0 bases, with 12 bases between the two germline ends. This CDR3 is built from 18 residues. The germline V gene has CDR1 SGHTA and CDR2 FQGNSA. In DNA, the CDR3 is TGTGCCAGCAGCTTAGCGCTACTGGGAAGCTCCTATAATTCACCCCTCCACTTT. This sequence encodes CASSLALLGSSYNSPLHF.

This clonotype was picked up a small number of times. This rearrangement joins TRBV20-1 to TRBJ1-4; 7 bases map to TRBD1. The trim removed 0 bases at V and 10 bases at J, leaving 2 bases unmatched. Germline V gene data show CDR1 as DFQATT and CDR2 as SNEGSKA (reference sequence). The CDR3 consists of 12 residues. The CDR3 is CSARETGSKLFF. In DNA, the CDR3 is TGCAGTGCTAGAGAGACAGGGTCAAAACTGTTTTTT.

CDR3 sequence reads: CASSDRTGPRDTEAFF. CDR3 in DNA: TGTGCCAGCAGTGATAGGACAGGGCCTAGGGACACTGAAGCTTTCTTT. The chain uses TRBV2 and TRBJ1-1; TRBD1 aligns across 8 bases. The length of the CDR3 is 16 residues. J lost 3 bases, V lost 3 bases, and 9 bases had no gene match. Germline V gene sequence: CDR1 SNHLY, CDR2 FYNNEI.

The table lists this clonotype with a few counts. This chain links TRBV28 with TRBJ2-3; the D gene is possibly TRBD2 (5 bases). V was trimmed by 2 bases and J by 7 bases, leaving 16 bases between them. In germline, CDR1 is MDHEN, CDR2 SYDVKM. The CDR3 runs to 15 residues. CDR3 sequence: CASSLKGALGNTQYF. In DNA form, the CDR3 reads TGTGCCAGCAGTTTAAAGGGAGCTTTGGGAAATACGCAGTATTTT.

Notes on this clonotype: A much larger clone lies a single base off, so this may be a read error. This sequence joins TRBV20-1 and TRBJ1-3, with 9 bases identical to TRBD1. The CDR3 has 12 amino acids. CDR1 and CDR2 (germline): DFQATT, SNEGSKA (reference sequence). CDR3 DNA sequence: TGCAGTGCTCCCCGACAGGGGGACACCACATATTTT. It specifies CSAPRQGDTTYF.

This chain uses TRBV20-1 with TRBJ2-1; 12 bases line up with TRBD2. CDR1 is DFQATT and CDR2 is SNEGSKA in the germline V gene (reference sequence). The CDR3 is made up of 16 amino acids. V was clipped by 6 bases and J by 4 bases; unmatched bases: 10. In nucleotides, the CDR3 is TGCAGTGCCGAACCTCTAGCGGGAGGGTTATACAATGAGCAGTTCTTC. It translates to CSAEPLAGGLYNEQFF.

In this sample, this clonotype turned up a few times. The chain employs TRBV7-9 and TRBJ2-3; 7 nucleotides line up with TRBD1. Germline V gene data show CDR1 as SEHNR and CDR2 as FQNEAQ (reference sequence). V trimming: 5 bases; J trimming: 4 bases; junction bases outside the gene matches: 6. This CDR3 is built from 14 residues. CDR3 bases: TGTGCCAGCAGCCTTCGGGACAGCGCAGATACGCAGTATTTT. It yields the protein CASSLRDSADTQYF.

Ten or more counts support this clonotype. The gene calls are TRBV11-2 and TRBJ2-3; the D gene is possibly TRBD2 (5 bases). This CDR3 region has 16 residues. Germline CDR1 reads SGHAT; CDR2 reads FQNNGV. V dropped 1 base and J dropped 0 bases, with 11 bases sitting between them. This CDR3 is CASSLGSGLSTDTQYF. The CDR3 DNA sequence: TGTGCCAGCAGCTTAGGCAGCGGCCTTAGCACAGATACGCAGTATTTT.

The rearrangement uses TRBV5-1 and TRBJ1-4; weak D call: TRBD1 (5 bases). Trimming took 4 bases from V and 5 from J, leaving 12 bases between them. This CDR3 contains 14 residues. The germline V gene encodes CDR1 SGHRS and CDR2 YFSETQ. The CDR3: CASSLQRGNEKLFF. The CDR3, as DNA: TGCGCCAGCAGCCTACAGCGGGGGAATGAAAAACTGTTTTTT.

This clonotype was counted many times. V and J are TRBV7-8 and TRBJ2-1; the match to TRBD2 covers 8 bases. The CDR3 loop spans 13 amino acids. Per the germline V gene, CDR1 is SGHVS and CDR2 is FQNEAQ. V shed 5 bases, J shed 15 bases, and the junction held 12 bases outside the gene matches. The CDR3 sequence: CASSETSAGFMFF. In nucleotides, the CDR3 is TGTGCCAGCAGCGAGACTAGCGCCGGTTTTATGTTCTTC.